This TCR beta chain was found in a study of cytomegalovirus exposure and HLA in healthy donors. Study findings and constraints: It was in a later analysis that TCR association rates were seen to vary by HLA locus, highest for DRB1 and lowest for HLA-C. The study dropped some indistinguishable V segments, TRBV6-2 and TRBV6-3 among them.

CDR3 length: 15 residues. V gave up 3 bases and J gave up 2 bases; unmatched junction bases: 5. In germline, CDR1 is SGDLS, CDR2 YYNGEE. This clone appeared once. Antigen: not known. 60 Vbeta and 13 Jbeta primers were used in PCR. The assay was immunoSEQ multiplex PCR, and TCRdb's table has in-frame clones only and misses some. Here the sample spans roughly 120,000 clones, 80% being singletons. This sequence joins TRBV9 and TRBJ2-5, with TRBD2 matching 9 bases. The sequencing sample was made of PBMCs. The TCR originated in a man aged 25-45 years in good health and CMV-seronegative. CDR3 sequence: CASSAETSGQETQYF. The CDR3 region has the DNA TGTGCCAGCAGCGCTGAGACTAGCGGACAAGAGACCCAGTACTTC.